These 7 T cell receptor beta chains originate from one sample sequenced in a study of CD8+ T cells in alopecia areata. Regarding treatment: oral pan-JAK inhibitor, 5-10 mg twice daily. Extracted RNA was reverse transcribed into cDNA, the sequencing template. The data were produced by immunoSEQ multiplex PCR, yet TCRdb's version contains in-frame clones alone and is incomplete. This sample yields roughly 280,000 clones, of which around 64% are seen a single time; around 0.92% belongs to the top ten. Source: CD4+ T cells sorted from blood, taken at approximately week 51, from a patient treated with tofacitinib. These receptor sequences come from a human donor with alopecia areata.

As regards this clone: Other DNA sequences in the same sample also yield this CDR3. This rearrangement joins TRBV2 to TRBJ2-3; D gene ambiguous. V dropped 3 bases and J dropped 6 bases, with 4 bases sitting between them. Germline-derived CDR1 and CDR2 are SNHLY and FYNNEI. The CDR3 is 11 amino acids. Here the CDR3 DNA reads TGTGCCAGCAGTGATGAGGATACGCAGTATTTT. Translated, it gives CASSDEDTQYF.

The V gene is TRBV30, the J gene TRBJ2-1, with D tentatively TRBD1 or TRBD2 (5 bases each). Germline CDR1 and CDR2: GTSNPN and SVGIG (reference sequence). Trimming pared 0 bases from V and 2 bases from J, leaving 17 bases between. The CDR3 extends over 17 amino acids. The CDR3 protein is CAWSVRGVGMPYNEQFF. CDR3 nucleotide sequence: TGTGCCTGGAGTGTACGAGGGGTGGGGATGCCCTACAATGAGCAGTTCTTC.

CDR3 sequence reads: CSVEKWVERSYEQYF. The CDR3 nucleotides are TGCAGCGTTGAAAAGTGGGTGGAGCGGTCCTACGAGCAGTACTTC. J is TRBJ2-7 and V is TRBV29-1; D is perhaps TRBD2 (5 bases). CDR3 length: 15 amino acids. The germline gives CDR1 SQVTM, CDR2 ANQGSEA. Trimming pared 2 bases from V and 1 base from J, leaving 15 bases between.

V gene TRBV29-1 combines with J gene TRBJ2-3; D is possibly TRBD1 (5 bases). The germline V gene has CDR1 SQVTM and CDR2 ANQGSEA. V was cut by 2 bases and J by 1 base, with 13 bases left in between. The CDR3 is 15 amino acids. DNA of the CDR3: TGCAGCGTTGAACGCAGGGAAGAGGGCACAGATACGCAGTATTTT. It yields the protein CSVERREEGTDTQYF.

This clone occurred a few times. This chain uses TRBV7-2 with TRBJ2-7; the D gene is possibly TRBD2 (5 bases). Trimming took 1 base from V and 5 from J, leaving 9 bases between them. Germline CDR1 and CDR2: SGHTA and FQGNSA. The CDR3 has 13 residues. The CDR3 loop is CASSLGRGNEQYF. CDR3 bases: TGTGCCAGCAGCTTAGGTCGGGGAAACGAGCAGTACTTC. Full variable domain (outside the CDR3, taken from reference TRBV7-2 and TRBJ2-7): GAGVSQSPSNKVTEKGKDVELRCDPISGHTALYWYRQSLGQGLEFLIYFQGNSAPDKSGLPSDRFSAERTGGSVSTLTIQRTQQEDSAVYLCASSLGRGNEQYFGPGTRLTVT.

In nucleotides, the CDR3 is TGTGCCAGCAGCCAACAAGAGGCGGTAAAAGAGACCCAGTACTTC. It is translated as CASSQQEAVKETQYF. The chain uses TRBV4-2 and TRBJ2-5, with unresolved D. Germline V gives CDR1 LGHNA, CDR2 YNFKEQ. V gave up 2 bases and J gave up 3 bases, with 13 bases separating them. This CDR3 comprises 15 residues.

V and J are TRBV7-8 and TRBJ2-3; the match to TRBD2 covers 7 bases. The CDR3 covers 14 residues. The germline V gene encodes CDR1 SGHVS and CDR2 FQNEAQ. The V and J ends lost 4 bases and 2 bases, in that order; junction bases with no gene match: 3. CDR3 residues: CASSSLAATDTQYF. In DNA form, the CDR3 reads TGTGCCAGCAGCTCTCTAGCGGCCACAGATACGCAGTATTTT.